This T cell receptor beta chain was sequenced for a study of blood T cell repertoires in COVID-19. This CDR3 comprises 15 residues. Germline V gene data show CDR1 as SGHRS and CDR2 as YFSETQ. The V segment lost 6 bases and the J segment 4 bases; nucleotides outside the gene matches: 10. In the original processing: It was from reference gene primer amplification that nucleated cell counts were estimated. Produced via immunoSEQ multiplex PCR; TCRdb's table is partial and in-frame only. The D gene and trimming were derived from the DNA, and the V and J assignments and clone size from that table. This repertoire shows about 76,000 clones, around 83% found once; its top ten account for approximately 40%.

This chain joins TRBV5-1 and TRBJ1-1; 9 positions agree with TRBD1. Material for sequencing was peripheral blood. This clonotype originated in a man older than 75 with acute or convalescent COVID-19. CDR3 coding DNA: TGCGCCAGCAAAAACCGGGACAGGGCAGGCACTGAAGCTTTCTTT. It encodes CASKNRDRAGTEAFF. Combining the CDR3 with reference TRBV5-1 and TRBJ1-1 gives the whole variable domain KAGVTQTPRYLIKTRGQQVTLSCSPISGHRSVSWYQQTPGQGLQFLFEYFSETQRNKGNFPGRFSGRQFSNSRSEMNVSTLELGDSALYLCASKNRDRAGTEAFFGQGTRLTVV.